This TCR beta chain came from a study of blood T cell repertoires in COVID-19. Study-level information: Sources were T cells, B-cell-depleted T cells, or PBMCs; the material itself was cDNA or gDNA.

Original processing notes: Amplifying reference gene primers gave estimates of nucleated cell counts. Using immunoSEQ multiplex PCR, the repertoire was profiled, and TCRdb retains in-frame clones only, with some absent. That table gives V, J and clone size, and the DNA gave D and trimming. The repertoire holds roughly 240,000 clones, with roughly 86% as singletons. The CDR3 length is 15 residues. V trimming: 3 bases; J trimming: 1 base; junction bases outside the gene matches: 4. CDR1 SGHDN and CDR2 FVKESK come from the germline V gene. This receptor was obtained from a man in his late teens or twenties with active or convalescent COVID-19. Input material: peripheral blood. The genes are TRBV14 and TRBJ1-2; 8 bases match TRBD1. The CDR3 is CASSQGTGYNYGYTF. CDR3 in DNA: TGTGCCAGCAGCCAGGGGACAGGTTATAACTATGGCTACACCTTC.